The sequence of this TCR beta chain was determined in a study of T cells in Graves' hyperthyroidism and ophthalmopathy. Looking at the study overall: Peripheral blood was secured at the point of initial diagnosis, before any treatment.

General study results and limits: Also found in blood were most expanded thyroid clonotypes above 0.001.

There were TCR beta CDR3 regions amplified from RNA transcripts. HTBI primers were employed in a first-round RT-PCR of the TCR CDR3. TCRdb re-called the multiplex PCR reads with MiXCR, one entry per CDR3 protein. The table has about 840,000 distinct CDR3 sequences, about two fifths seen once. This CDR3 comprises 15 residues. V lost 4 bases, J lost 4 bases, and 6 bases stayed unmatched. Patients showing uncontrolled infection, other autoimmune disease, pregnancy or lactation were ineligible. For the diagnoses, clinical symptoms, serum thyroxine and TRAb, thyroid ultrasound and orbital computed tomography were used. This clonotype was counted only a few times. The target antigen is unknown.

This chain joins TRBV12-3 or TRBV12-4 and TRBJ1-4, with 7 bases fitting TRBD1. The sample taken for sequencing was blood. The source of this sequence is a man younger than 35 with Graves' hyperthyroidism. This chain's CDR3 is CASSSGQSLNEKLFF. CDR3 nucleotide sequence: TGTGCCAGCAGTTCGGGACAGTCGCTTAATGAAAAACTGTTTTTT.